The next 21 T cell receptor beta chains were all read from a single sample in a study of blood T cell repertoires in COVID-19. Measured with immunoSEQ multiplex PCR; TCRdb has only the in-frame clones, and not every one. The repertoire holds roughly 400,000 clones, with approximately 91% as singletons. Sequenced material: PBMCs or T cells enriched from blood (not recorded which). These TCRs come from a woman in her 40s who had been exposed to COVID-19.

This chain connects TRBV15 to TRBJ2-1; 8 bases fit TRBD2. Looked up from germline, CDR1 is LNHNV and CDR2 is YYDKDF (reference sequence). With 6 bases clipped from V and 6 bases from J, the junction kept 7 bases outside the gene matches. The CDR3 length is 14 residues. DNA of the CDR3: TGTGCCACCAGTAAACTAGCGGTACTCAATGAGCAGTTCTTC. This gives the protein CATSKLAVLNEQFF.

The CDR3 is CASSSNRGSNTEAFF. CDR3 bases: TGTGCCAGCAGCTCGAACAGGGGGTCGAACACTGAAGCTTTCTTT. This sequence joins TRBV5-4 and TRBJ1-1; TRBD1 matches at 8 bases. CDR1 and CDR2 (germline): SGHNT, YYREEE (reference sequence). V lost 3 bases to trimming and J lost 1 base; unmatched junction nucleotides: 5. The CDR3 extends over 15 amino acids.

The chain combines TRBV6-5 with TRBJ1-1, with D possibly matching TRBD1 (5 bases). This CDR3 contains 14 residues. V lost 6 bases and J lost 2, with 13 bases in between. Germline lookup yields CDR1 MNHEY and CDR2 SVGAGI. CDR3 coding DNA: TGTGCCAGCAGACGTCCCCAGGGTAACACTGAAGCTTTCTTT. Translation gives CASRRPQGNTEAFF.

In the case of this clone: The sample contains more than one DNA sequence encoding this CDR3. The CDR3 DNA follows: TGTGCCAGCAGCCTTCGGGGACTGGGCACTGAAGCTTTCTTT. Translated: CASSLRGLGTEAFF. The chain recombines TRBV7-2 with TRBJ1-1; tentative D call: TRBD1 (5 bases). Trimming took off 5 bases at V and 4 bases at J, with 14 bases between the two ends. The germline gives CDR1 SGHTA, CDR2 FQGNSA. This CDR3 contains 14 residues.

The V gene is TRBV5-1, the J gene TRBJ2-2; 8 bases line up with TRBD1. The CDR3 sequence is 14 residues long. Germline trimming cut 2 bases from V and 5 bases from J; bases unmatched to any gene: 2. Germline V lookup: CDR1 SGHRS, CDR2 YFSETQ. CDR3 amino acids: CASSFQGATGELFF. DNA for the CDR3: TGCGCCAGCAGCTTTCAGGGGGCTACCGGGGAGCTGTTTTTT.

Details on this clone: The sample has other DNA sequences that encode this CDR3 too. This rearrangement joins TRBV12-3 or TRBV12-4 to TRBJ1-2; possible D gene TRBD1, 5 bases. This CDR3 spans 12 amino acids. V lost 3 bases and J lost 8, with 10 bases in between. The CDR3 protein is CASSFQGGGYTF. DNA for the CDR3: TGTGCCAGCAGTTTTCAGGGCGGCGGCTACACCTTC.

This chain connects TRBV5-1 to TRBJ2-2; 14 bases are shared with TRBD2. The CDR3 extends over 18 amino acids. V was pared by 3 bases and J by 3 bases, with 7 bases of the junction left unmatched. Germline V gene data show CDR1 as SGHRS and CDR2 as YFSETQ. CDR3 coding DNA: TGCGCCAGCAGCTATGGACTAGCGGGAGGAAGGTACACCGGGGAGCTGTTTTTT. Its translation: CASSYGLAGGRYTGELFF.

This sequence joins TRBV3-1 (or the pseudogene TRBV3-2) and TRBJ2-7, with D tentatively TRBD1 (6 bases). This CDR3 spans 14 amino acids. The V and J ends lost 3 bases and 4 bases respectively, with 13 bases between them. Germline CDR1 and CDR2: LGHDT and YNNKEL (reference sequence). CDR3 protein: CASSHRDKVYEQYF. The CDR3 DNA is TGTGCCAGCAGCCACCGGGACAAAGTATACGAGCAGTACTTC.

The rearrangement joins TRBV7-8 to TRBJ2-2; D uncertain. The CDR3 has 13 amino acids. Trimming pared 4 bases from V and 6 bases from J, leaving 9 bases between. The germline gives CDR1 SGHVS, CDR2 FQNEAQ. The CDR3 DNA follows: TGTGCCAGCAGCTACCGCGATTCCGGGGAGCTGTTTTTT. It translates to CASSYRDSGELFF.

The DNA of the CDR3 is TGTGCCAGCAGTTTGAATCGGGGGGGAGATACGCAGTATTTT. This sequence encodes CASSLNRGGDTQYF. The V and J genes are TRBV28 and TRBJ2-3; 8 bases are a match to TRBD2. With V trimmed by 3 bases and J by 5 bases, 4 bases remained unmatched. The CDR3 spans 14 residues. CDR1 and CDR2 (germline): MDHEN, SYDVKM. Full variable domain (remainder filled in from reference TRBV28 and TRBJ2-3): DVKVTQSSRYLVKRTGEKVFLECVQDMDHENMFWYRQDPGLGLRLIYFSYDVKMKEKGDIPEGYSVSREKKERFSLILESASTNQTSMYLCASSLNRGGDTQYFGPGTRLTVL.

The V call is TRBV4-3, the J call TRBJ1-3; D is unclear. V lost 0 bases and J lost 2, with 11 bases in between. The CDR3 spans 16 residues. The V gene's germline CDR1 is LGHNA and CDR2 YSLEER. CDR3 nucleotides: TGCGCCAGCAGCCAAGATGTGGCCTTCCCTGGAAACACCATATATTTT. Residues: CASSQDVAFPGNTIYF.

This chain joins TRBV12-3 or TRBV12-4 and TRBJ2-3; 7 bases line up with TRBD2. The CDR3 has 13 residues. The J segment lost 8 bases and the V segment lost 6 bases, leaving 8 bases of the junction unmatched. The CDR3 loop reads CASRGGGEGTQYF. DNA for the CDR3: TGTGCCAGCAGAGGAGGTGGGGAGGGTACGCAGTATTTT.

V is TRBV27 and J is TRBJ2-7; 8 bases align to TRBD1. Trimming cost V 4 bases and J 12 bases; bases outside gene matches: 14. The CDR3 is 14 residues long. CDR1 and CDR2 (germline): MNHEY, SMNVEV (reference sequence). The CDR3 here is CASSSTIRDRQLYF. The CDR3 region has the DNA TGTGCCAGCAGTTCCACCATCCGGGACAGGCAACTGTACTTC.

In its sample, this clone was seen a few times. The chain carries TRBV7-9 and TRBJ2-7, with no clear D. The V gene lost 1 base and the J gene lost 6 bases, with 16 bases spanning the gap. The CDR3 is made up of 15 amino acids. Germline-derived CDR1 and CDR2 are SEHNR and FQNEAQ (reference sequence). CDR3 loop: CASSLGSGSTREQYF. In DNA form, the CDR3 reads TGTGCCAGCAGCTTAGGAAGTGGCTCCACCCGCGAGCAGTACTTC.

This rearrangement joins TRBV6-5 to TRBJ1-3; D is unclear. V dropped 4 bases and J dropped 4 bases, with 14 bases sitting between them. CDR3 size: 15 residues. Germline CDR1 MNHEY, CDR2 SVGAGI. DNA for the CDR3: TGTGCCAGCAGTTCAATCAATTTACTCGGAAACACCATATATTTT. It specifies CASSSINLLGNTIYF.

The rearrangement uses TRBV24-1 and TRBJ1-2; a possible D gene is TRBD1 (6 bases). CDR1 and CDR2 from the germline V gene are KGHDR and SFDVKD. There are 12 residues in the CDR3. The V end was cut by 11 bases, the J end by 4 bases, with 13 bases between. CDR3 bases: TGTGCCATTTCCACAGGGAGCTATGGCTACACCTTC. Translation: CAISTGSYGYTF.

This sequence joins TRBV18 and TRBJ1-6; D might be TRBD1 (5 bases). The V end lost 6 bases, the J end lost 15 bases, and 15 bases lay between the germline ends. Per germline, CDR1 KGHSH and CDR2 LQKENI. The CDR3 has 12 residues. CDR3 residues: CASSYGQDILHF. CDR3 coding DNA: TGTGCCAGCTCCTACGGGCAGGACATCCTCCACTTT.

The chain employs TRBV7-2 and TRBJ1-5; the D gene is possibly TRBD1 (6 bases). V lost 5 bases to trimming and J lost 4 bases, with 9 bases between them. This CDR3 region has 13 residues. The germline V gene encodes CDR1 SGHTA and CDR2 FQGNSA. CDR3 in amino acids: CASSPGTNQPQHF. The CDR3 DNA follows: TGTGCCAGCAGCCCAGGGACAAATCAGCCCCAGCATTTT.

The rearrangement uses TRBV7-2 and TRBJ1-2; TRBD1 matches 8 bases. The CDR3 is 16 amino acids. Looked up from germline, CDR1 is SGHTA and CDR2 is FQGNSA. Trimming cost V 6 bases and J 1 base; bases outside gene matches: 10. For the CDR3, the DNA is TGTGCCAGCAGAGACAAAGGACAGGGTCTTAACTATGGCTACACCTTC. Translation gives CASRDKGQGLNYGYTF. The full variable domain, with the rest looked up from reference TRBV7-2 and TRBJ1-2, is GAGVSQSPSNKVTEKGKDVELRCDPISGHTALYWYRQSLGQGLEFLIYFQGNSAPDKSGLPSDRFSAERTGGSVSTLTIQRTQQEDSAVYLCASRDKGQGLNYGYTFGSGTRLTVV.

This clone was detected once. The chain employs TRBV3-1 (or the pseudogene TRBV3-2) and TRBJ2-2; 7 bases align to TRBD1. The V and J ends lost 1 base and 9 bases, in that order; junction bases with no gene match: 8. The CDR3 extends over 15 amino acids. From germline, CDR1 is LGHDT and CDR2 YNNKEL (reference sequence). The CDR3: CASSQGLRGFRELFF. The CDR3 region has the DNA TGTGCCAGCAGCCAAGGTCTCAGGGGGTTCAGGGAGCTGTTTTTT.

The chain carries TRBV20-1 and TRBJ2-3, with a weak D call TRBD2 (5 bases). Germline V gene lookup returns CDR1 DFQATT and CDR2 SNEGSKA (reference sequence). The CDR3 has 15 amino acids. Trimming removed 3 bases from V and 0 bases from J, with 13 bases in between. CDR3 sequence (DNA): TGCAGTGCTAGTCCGACTATCTACAGCACAGATACGCAGTATTTT. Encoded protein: CSASPTIYSTDTQYF.